The clone carrying this T cell receptor beta chain was seen a handful of times. This sample is drawn from a study of blood T cell repertoires in COVID-19. Germline V CDR1 and CDR2: MNHEY, SMNVEV (reference sequence). V was trimmed by 5 bases and J by 3 bases, leaving 17 bases between them. This CDR3 region has 15 residues. The repertoire was sequenced with immunoSEQ multiplex PCR; TCRdb's copy has only in-frame clones and lacks some. This sample yields tens of thousands of clones, of which more than 75% are seen a single time; about 8.8% belongs to the top ten. The sample consisted of peripheral blood. The J gene is TRBJ2-7, the V gene TRBV27, with a weak D call TRBD2 (6 bases). The receptor was derived from a man between 45 and 60 years old with active COVID-19. The CDR3 DNA reads TGTGCCAGCAGTCTTAAAGGGTTGGACTACTACGAGCAGTACTTC. Its protein product is CASSLKGLDYYEQYF.